Included here is one T cell receptor (beta chain) sequence, with context. Its antigen target is currently unknown. One base away there is no much larger clone; base qualities are not given. The sample comes from a study of blood T cell repertoires in COVID-19 (dated by TCRdb to the early 2020s). Context from the whole study: Collaborator samples came from the United States, Italy and Spain and covered acute and convalescent phases of COVID-19. The material from the prospective study consisted of cDNA or gDNA derived from T cells, B-cell-depleted T cells, or PBMCs. Deeply sampled blood TCRbeta repertoires from subjects exposed to, actively infected with, or recovered from COVID-19 were included in the dataset. The repertoires were made available in a free public database intended to serve as a resource for research on the immune response to SARS-CoV-2. The samples were drawn from the first 160 participants of the ongoing ImmuneRACE study and from 950 to 1,500 subjects provided by 6 global collaborators. Sample metadata almost always included a de-identified subject ID, COVID-19 status, age in years and sex. HLA class I and class II types, where available, came from metadata supplied by the sample provider rather than from assay-based typing.

The study at large found these results: The quantity of clinical and demographic metadata differed by source and by participant and was supplied without curation.

The junction carries 14 bases between V and J, which are trimmed by 8 bases and 0 bases respectively. CDR3 length: 15 amino acids, cysteine to phenylalanine. Only the CDR3 part of the read is kept: 45 bases, read in frame from the first base. Via the germline V gene (reference sequence), CDR1 is MNHEY and CDR2 SMNVEV. TCRbeta CDR3 regions were amplified from genomic DNA using the immunoSEQ Assay, a bias-controlled multiplex PCR. Processing in the source paper ran as follows. Nucleated cell counts per sample were estimated from amplification of reference gene primers within the assay. Sequence reads were collapsed and filtered to measure the absolute abundance of every unique TCRbeta CDR3 rearrangement. Productive Simpson clonality was computed per sample as the square root of Simpson's diversity index over productive rearrangements. The table was pulled from immuneACCESS by TCRdb, which kept in-frame rearrangements only. Such tables lose some clones; where checked, under half of the loss comes from unresolved V genes, and the rest has no known cause. V and J calls and clone size come straight from that table; D and trimming were deduced from the DNA. The sample yields some 250,000 clones; 86% were counted once. Less than 8% of the sample is held by the ten biggest clonotypes.

Each collaborating institution followed its own protocols to collect whole blood in K2EDTA tubes. For TCRbeta analysis, collaborators shipped samples in one of three forms: frozen whole blood, isolated PBMCs, or DNA extracted from either of those sample types. Sequencing used peripheral blood. The V and J genes are TRBV27 and TRBJ2-1; no D gene can be assigned with confidence. This TCR came from a man aged 55 to 69 with acute or convalescent COVID-19. The CDR3 loop reads CASHPAASSYNEQFF. The bases are TGTGCCAGCCACCCCGCGGCAAGCTCCTACAATGAGCAGTTCTTC.